The 26 T cell receptor beta chains below come from one sample, sequenced in a study of blood T cell repertoires in COVID-19. Repertoires were generated with immunoSEQ multiplex PCR, while TCRdb's copy carries only in-frame clones and drops some. The repertoire has about 39,000 clones, more than 75% of them found once; the top ten carry about 27%. Sample: peripheral blood. These receptors originate from a man at least 80 years old with acute or convalescent COVID-19.

This clone has a handful of counts. V gene TRBV7-3 combines with J gene TRBJ1-1; 8 bases agree with TRBD1. The CDR3 sequence is 13 residues long. The trim removed 4 bases at V and 4 bases at J, leaving 2 bases unmatched. CDR1 SGHTA and CDR2 FQGTGA come from the germline V gene. CDR3 DNA: TGTGCCAGCAGCTCTGACAGGGGCACTGAAGCTTTCTTT. It translates to CASSSDRGTEAFF.

V usage is TRBV14 and J usage is TRBJ1-1; 8 bases are a match to TRBD1. The CDR3 is 13 amino acids. Per germline, CDR1 SGHDN and CDR2 FVKESK. The V and J ends lost 5 bases and 5 bases, in that order; junction bases with no gene match: 4. CDR3 DNA: TGTGCCAGCAGCGGACAGGGTGGGACTGAAGCTTTCTTT. Residues: CASSGQGGTEAFF.

This clone was recorded only once. The rearrangement uses TRBV11-2 and TRBJ1-2; D not certain. The V end lost 2 bases, the J end lost 0 bases, and 10 bases lay between the germline ends. CDR1 and CDR2 (germline): SGHAT, FQNNGV. The CDR3 consists of 15 residues. In nucleotides, the CDR3 is TGTGCCAGCAGCTTAACTCCCGGTTCTAACTATGGCTACACCTTC. Translation gives CASSLTPGSNYGYTF.

The table lists this clone with a few counts. This rearrangement joins TRBV24-1 to TRBJ1-4; a weak D match, TRBD1 (5 bases). From germline, CDR1 is KGHDR and CDR2 SFDVKD. The V gene lost 3 bases and the J gene lost 5 bases, with 12 bases spanning the gap. This CDR3 region has 15 residues. CDR3 in DNA: TGTGCCACCAGTGATATCCGGGACTCCAATGAAAAACTGTTTTTT. This encodes CATSDIRDSNEKLFF.

A remark on this clone: Relative to the germline gene, one junction end is altered; a read error may explain this. The DNA for the CDR3 is TGTGCCAGCAGCCCCGGCGGGACAGGGGGCTCCCACGAGCAGTACTTC. Encoded protein: CASSPGGTGGSHEQYF. This sequence joins TRBV5-4 and TRBJ2-7, with 12 bases identical to TRBD1. CDR1 is SGHNT and CDR2 is YYREEE in the germline V gene (reference sequence). The CDR3 length is 16 residues.

The chain links TRBV6-5 to TRBJ1-2; 7 nucleotides agree with TRBD1. The germline gives CDR1 MNHEY, CDR2 SVGAGI. The CDR3 runs 16 residues. The J segment lost 2 bases and the V segment lost 3 bases, leaving 9 bases of the junction unmatched. The CDR3 sequence: CASSYRQGKRNYGYTF. CDR3 sequence (DNA): TGTGCCAGCAGTTATCGACAGGGAAAACGAAACTATGGCTACACCTTC.

The chain links TRBV7-9 to TRBJ1-1; D possibly corresponds to TRBD1 (5 bases). Trimming shortened V by 0 bases and J by 0 bases, and 8 bases separated the two germline ends. Per germline, CDR1 SEHNR and CDR2 FQNEAQ (reference sequence). The CDR3 runs to 15 residues. The CDR3 loop is CASSLAPTVNTEAFF. CDR3 nucleotides: TGTGCCAGCAGCTTAGCGCCGACAGTGAACACTGAAGCTTTCTTT.

The rearrangement joins TRBV12-5 to TRBJ2-1; D is unclear. Germline V gene lookup returns CDR1 LGHNT and CDR2 FRNRAP. V dropped 6 bases and J dropped 0 bases, with 9 bases sitting between them. The CDR3 spans 14 residues. CDR3 loop: CASGLSTSYNEQFF. The CDR3 nucleotides are TGTGCTAGTGGCCTAAGCACCTCCTACAATGAGCAGTTCTTC.

This chain connects TRBV7-3 to TRBJ2-1; TRBD1 might be the D (5 bases). Germline V CDR1 and CDR2: SGHTA, FQGTGA. Trimming shortened V by 2 bases and J by 6 bases, and 8 bases separated the two germline ends. This CDR3 is 13 amino acids long. The chain's CDR3 is CASSLGALNEQFF. The CDR3 DNA reads TGTGCCAGCAGCTTAGGGGCACTCAATGAGCAGTTCTTC.

The CDR3 loop is CATSREMNTEAFF. In DNA, the CDR3 is TGTGCCACCAGCAGGGAGATGAACACTGAAGCTTTCTTT. J is TRBJ1-1 and V is TRBV15; D remains unclear. The germline V and J ends were trimmed by 3 bases and 0 bases, with 5 bases remaining between them. Germline values: CDR1 LNHNV, CDR2 YYDKDF (reference sequence). The CDR3 covers 13 residues.

This clone was observed a few times. The CDR3 sequence: CASSLVASGNNEQFF. CDR3 in DNA: TGTGCCAGCAGCTTGGTAGCTAGCGGCAACAATGAGCAGTTCTTC. V and J are TRBV5-6 and TRBJ2-1; 7 nucleotides match TRBD2. The CDR3 totals 15 residues. Germline lookup yields CDR1 SGHDT and CDR2 YYEEEE. Germline trimming cut 0 bases from V and 5 bases from J; bases unmatched to any gene: 5.

This clone was detected a few times. This chain connects TRBV2 to TRBJ2-6, with D perhaps TRBD2 (7 bases). From germline, CDR1 is SNHLY and CDR2 FYNNEI. Trimming removed 5 bases from V and 2 bases from J, with 13 bases in between. The CDR3 has 16 residues. DNA for the CDR3: TGTGCCAGCAGTAGGGGGGGGCCCACTGGGGCCAACGTCCTGACTTTC. Amino acid sequence: CASSRGGPTGANVLTF.

The genes are TRBV3-1 (or the pseudogene TRBV3-2) and TRBJ2-6, with TRBD1 identical over 7 bases. After removal of 2 bases from V and 0 bases from J, the junction contained 7 bases not matched to a gene. This CDR3 contains 18 residues. Germline-derived CDR1 and CDR2 are LGHDT and YNNKEL (reference sequence). The CDR3 loop reads CASSQSQGRSSGANVLTF. CDR3 nucleotide sequence: TGTGCCAGCAGCCAATCACAGGGGAGAAGCTCTGGGGCCAACGTCCTGACTTTC.

This clone came up once. The genes are TRBV4-1 and TRBJ2-3, with D tentatively TRBD2 (6 bases). Trimming took off 4 bases at V and 0 bases at J, with 14 bases between the two ends. The CDR3 is 16 residues long. Germline V CDR1 and CDR2: MGHRA, YSYEKL. The CDR3 reads CASSRGTLKSTDTQYF. The DNA of the CDR3 is TGCGCCAGCAGCCGCGGGACTCTGAAAAGCACAGATACGCAGTATTTT.

The chain joins TRBV6-5 to TRBJ1-1, with a tentative D call TRBD1 (6 bases). V dropped 8 bases and J dropped 0 bases, with 13 bases sitting between them. CDR3 length equals 14 residues. The germline V gene has CDR1 MNHEY and CDR2 SVGAGI. The DNA of the CDR3 is TGTGCCAGCCCAAAGGGGGATATGAACACTGAAGCTTTCTTT. Translating it yields CASPKGDMNTEAFF.

This sequence joins TRBV7-6 and TRBJ2-3, with D maybe TRBD2 (5 bases). The CDR3 sequence is 16 residues long. Germline V gene sequence: CDR1 SGHVS, CDR2 FNYEAQ. Trimming pared 2 bases from V and 2 bases from J, leaving 14 bases between. The CDR3 protein is CASSLLSGSPTDTQYF. CDR3 sequence (DNA): TGTGCCAGCAGCTTACTATCGGGATCACCCACAGATACGCAGTATTTT.

The chain employs TRBV5-4 and TRBJ2-1; 11 bases are shared with TRBD2. The V and J ends lost 4 bases and 3 bases, in that order; junction bases with no gene match: 3. The CDR3 is 15 residues long. Germline values: CDR1 SGHNT, CDR2 YYREEE (reference sequence). CDR3 bases: TGTGCCAGCAGCGAGACTAGCGGGGACTACAATGAGCAGTTCTTC. Its translation is CASSETSGDYNEQFF. Together with reference TRBV5-4 and TRBJ2-1, the CDR3 gives the full variable domain: ETGVTQSPTHLIKTRGQQVTLRCSSQSGHNTVSWYQQALGQGPQFIFQYYREEENGRGNFPPRFSGLQFPNYSSELNVNALELDDSALYLCASSETSGDYNEQFFGPGTRLTVL.

In this sample, this clone turned up a few times. V usage is TRBV3-1 (or the pseudogene TRBV3-2) and J usage is TRBJ2-1; 7 bases align to TRBD1. The germline V gene has CDR1 LGHDT and CDR2 YNNKEL (reference sequence). The CDR3 has 15 residues. J lost 7 bases, V lost 1 base, and 7 bases had no gene match. CDR3 region: CASSQVRGPGNEQFF. The CDR3 region has the DNA TGTGCCAGCAGCCAAGTAAGGGGGCCGGGGAATGAGCAGTTCTTC.

The chain's CDR3 is CASSRTGGTEAFF. CDR3 nucleotide sequence: TGTGCCAGCAGCCGGACAGGGGGCACTGAAGCTTTCTTT. The rearrangement uses TRBV11-3 and TRBJ1-1; TRBD1 aligns across 10 bases. The CDR3 is made up of 13 amino acids. Trimming removed 5 bases from V and 4 bases from J; junction bases left unmatched: 1. Germline CDR1 is SGHNT and CDR2 is YENEEA.

The gene calls are TRBV2 and TRBJ1-1; D remains unclear. This CDR3 contains 14 residues. The V end was cut by 5 bases, the J end by 1 base, with 11 bases between. Germline-derived CDR1 and CDR2 are SNHLY and FYNNEI. The CDR3 is CASSKEGRNTEAFF. The CDR3 coding sequence is TGTGCCAGCAGTAAGGAAGGGAGGAACACTGAAGCTTTCTTT.

This rearrangement joins TRBV7-9 to TRBJ2-1; 14 positions match TRBD2. In germline, CDR1 is SEHNR, CDR2 FQNEAQ (reference sequence). The CDR3 runs to 16 residues. J gave up 6 bases and V 3 bases, and 4 bases lay outside the gene matches. The DNA of the CDR3 is TGTGCCAGCAGCTTTGGACTAGCGGGGGGAACCAATGAGCAGTTCTTC. It is translated as CASSFGLAGGTNEQFF.

The genes are TRBV27 and TRBJ1-2; 9 bases are a match to TRBD1. The CDR3 consists of 14 residues. Germline V CDR1 and CDR2: MNHEY, SMNVEV (reference sequence). Unmatched junction bases numbered 5, after V lost 1 base and J lost 8 bases. CDR3 region: CASSLLQGAGGYTF. CDR3 sequence (DNA): TGTGCCAGCAGTTTATTACAGGGGGCGGGAGGCTACACCTTC.

This rearrangement joins TRBV2 to TRBJ2-7, with a possible D match to TRBD2 (6 bases). This CDR3 region has 14 residues. The germline V gene encodes CDR1 SNHLY and CDR2 FYNNEI. The V gene lost 6 bases and the J gene lost 2 bases, with 14 bases spanning the gap. The CDR3 sequence: CASRRSGLTYEQYF. The CDR3, as DNA: TGTGCCAGCAGGAGGTCGGGACTTACCTACGAGCAGTACTTC.

The rearrangement links TRBV6-1 to TRBJ2-5; 12 bases fit TRBD2. The CDR3 covers 16 residues. Trimming took 2 bases from V and 4 from J; bases not matched to a gene: 5. The germline V gene has CDR1 MNHNS and CDR2 SASEGT. CDR3 DNA sequence: TGTGCCAGCAGTGAACAAACTAGCGGGGGGCGAGAGACCCAGTACTTC. Encoded protein: CASSEQTSGGRETQYF.

The rearrangement uses TRBV12-3 or TRBV12-4 and TRBJ1-5; D not certain. V lost 8 bases, J lost 11 bases, and 16 bases lay in between. There are 12 residues in the CDR3. The CDR3 DNA reads TGTGCCAGCGGCTCGAGCGTGTGGTCCCAGCATTTT. It specifies CASGSSVWSQHF.

This clone was recorded once. J is TRBJ2-7 and V is TRBV5-4; 15 nucleotides line up with TRBD2. Trimming took 3 bases from V and 4 from J; bases not matched to a gene: 2. The CDR3 loop spans 15 amino acids. Germline lookup yields CDR1 SGHNT and CDR2 YYREEE (reference sequence). The CDR3 coding sequence is TGTGCCAGCAGCTCGGGACTAGCGGGAGGATACGAGCAGTACTTC. As protein: CASSSGLAGGYEQYF.